This entry features one T cell receptor (beta chain) sequence. Its cognate antigen is unknown. Other DNA sequences in this specimen translate into the identical CDR3. This sample was taken from a study of shared clonotypes between healthy human individuals. The study, taken as a whole, reports: Generation probability values for non-shared clonotypes were lower than those for clonotypes shared by all four donors. Across subsets, estimated richness was generally greater for naive than for memory populations.

The method was immunoSEQ multiplex PCR; TCRdb's version includes in-frame clones alone and lacks a portion of them. The sample includes 2,100,000 or so clones, approximately 95% seen only once; the top ten take roughly 0.13%. The CDR3 runs 12 residues. Trimming left V 1 base short and J 5 bases short, with 7 bases between. Germline CDR1 is GTSNPN and CDR2 is SVGIG (reference sequence). What was sequenced was naive CD4+ T cells sorted from blood. Subset indicated: CD45RA+ positively selected. The chain carries TRBV30 and TRBJ2-3; D is uncertain. The sequence was obtained from a man in his late teens or twenties in good health. CDR3 in amino acids: CAWSGQVDTQYF. The CDR3 nucleotides read TGTGCCTGGAGTGGTCAGGTAGATACGCAGTATTTT.